These 5 T cell receptor beta chains share one sample of origin, sequenced in a study of T cells in Graves' hyperthyroidism and ophthalmopathy. TCR beta CDR3 regions were amplified from RNA. The HTBI primer set served for first-round RT-PCR of the TCR CDR3. One entry per CDR3 protein results from TCRdb running MiXCR on the multiplex PCR reads. Of around 300,000 distinct CDR3 sequences listed, around 15% are singletons. Sequencing used blood. The receptors shown here come from a woman in her forties or fifties with Graves' hyperthyroidism that later progressed to Graves' ophthalmopathy.

The chain links TRBV2 to TRBJ1-5; D is unclear. Germline loops: CDR1 SNHLY, CDR2 FYNNEI. This CDR3 spans 15 amino acids. Trimming shortened V by 8 bases and J by 4 bases, and 18 bases separated the two germline ends. CDR3 sequence reads: CASVGPPALNQPQHF. The CDR3 DNA follows: TGTGCCAGCGTCGGCCCACCTGCTCTTAATCAGCCCCAGCATTTT.

The chain is built from TRBV5-8 and TRBJ1-2, with 10 nucleotides matching TRBD1. The trim removed 0 bases at V and 7 bases at J, leaving 3 bases unmatched. The CDR3 length is 14 residues. Per germline, CDR1 SGHTS and CDR2 YDEGEE. In nucleotides, the CDR3 is TGTGCCAGCAGCTTGGGTCGGACAGGGGGTGGCTACACCTTC. It is translated as CASSLGRTGGGYTF. Together with reference TRBV5-8 and TRBJ1-2, the CDR3 gives the full variable domain: EAGVTQSPTHLIKTRGQQATLRCSPISGHTSVYWYQQALGLGLQFLLWYDEGEERNRGNFPPRFSGRQFPNYSSELNVNALELEDSALYLCASSLGRTGGGYTFGSGTRLTVV.

This clonotype was seen a few times. This sequence joins TRBV6-1 and TRBJ2-2; 8 bases line up with TRBD2. Germline CDR1 and CDR2: MNHNS and SASEGT. The CDR3 consists of 14 residues. Losses at the gene ends were 7 bases for V and 5 bases for J; bases not matched to a gene: 6. The DNA of the CDR3 is TGTGCCAGCACCAGGGCGGGGGGAACCGGGGAGCTGTTTTTT. This sequence encodes CASTRAGGTGELFF.

To note about this clonotype: A much more abundant neighbour one base away suggests this may be a read error. This rearrangement joins TRBV2 to TRBJ1-5; D is ambiguous. Trimming took off 6 bases at V and 0 bases at J, with 9 bases between the two ends. Germline V CDR1 and CDR2: SNHLY, FYNNEI. This CDR3 has 14 residues. The CDR3 coding sequence is TGTGCCAGCAGCGGAGCCTATAGCAATCAGCCCCAGCATTTT. Protein sequence: CASSGAYSNQPQHF.

This clonotype has ten or more counts. The CDR3 bases are TGTGCCAGCAGGAGTAGCAATCAGCCCCAGCATTTT. Amino acid sequence: CASRSSNQPQHF. V is TRBV2 and J is TRBJ1-5; D unclear. CDR3 length: 12 residues. The V end was cut by 6 bases, the J end by 0 bases, with 3 bases between. CDR1 and CDR2 from the germline V gene are SNHLY and FYNNEI.